These 10 T cell receptor beta chains share one sample of origin, sequenced in a study of blood T cell repertoires in COVID-19. Sequencing was performed with immunoSEQ multiplex PCR; in TCRdb, only in-frame clones are kept and a portion is missing. The table records tens of thousands of clones, roughly 87% of them present only once. Sequencing was done on a sample of peripheral blood. The receptors originated from a human donor with active COVID-19. The donor label of this sample is uncertain.

The genes are TRBV5-1 and TRBJ1-5, with TRBD1 identical over 12 bases. The V gene end was trimmed by 3 bases and the J gene end by 6 bases; junction bases not matched to a gene: 13. From germline, CDR1 is SGHRS and CDR2 YFSETQ. The CDR3 loop spans 18 amino acids. The CDR3 DNA reads TGCGCCAGCAGCTGGGGGGACAGGGGGCTGGGTTACACTCAGCCCCAGCATTTT. As protein: CASSWGDRGLGYTQPQHF.

The CDR3 DNA reads TGTGCCAGCAGCCAAGATATCCCCTTACTAGCGGGAGTCTCCACCGGGGAGCTGTTTTTT. Translation gives CASSQDIPLLAGVSTGELFF. This chain joins TRBV3-1 (or the pseudogene TRBV3-2) and TRBJ2-2; the match to TRBD2 covers 11 bases. The CDR3 runs to 20 residues. CDR1 and CDR2 (germline): LGHDT, YNNKEL (reference sequence). The trim removed 0 bases at V and 4 bases at J, leaving 13 bases unmatched.

V gene TRBV2 combines with J gene TRBJ2-7; 9 nucleotides agree with TRBD2. Germline V gene data show CDR1 as SNHLY and CDR2 as FYNNEI. This CDR3 has 13 amino acids. After removal of 7 bases from V and 3 bases from J, the junction contained 4 bases not matched to a gene. DNA for the CDR3: TGTGCCAGCACACCTAGCGGGATCTACGAGCAGTACTTC. Its protein is CASTPSGIYEQYF.

The chain joins TRBV29-1 to TRBJ1-3; D is unresolved. The CDR3 extends over 12 amino acids. Trimming pared 4 bases from V and 4 bases from J, leaving 8 bases between. CDR1 is SQVTM and CDR2 is ANQGSEA in the germline V gene. The CDR3 here is CSVVTTGNTIYF. CDR3 DNA: TGCAGCGTTGTGACAACCGGAAACACCATATATTTT.

This rearrangement joins TRBV15 to TRBJ2-5; a possible D gene is TRBD2 (6 bases). This CDR3 has 13 amino acids. V was pared by 9 bases and J by 5 bases, with 16 bases between. From germline, CDR1 is LNHNV and CDR2 YYDKDF (reference sequence). CDR3 bases: TGTGCCACAAGTCGGGGGATGGTTGAGACCCAGTACTTC. Its protein is CATSRGMVETQYF.

J is TRBJ2-7 and V is TRBV28, with D possibly matching TRBD1 (6 bases). Trimming cost V 5 bases and J 3 bases, with 14 bases left between them. The CDR3 has 14 amino acids. Per germline, CDR1 MDHEN and CDR2 SYDVKM. CDR3 sequence reads: CASSRWDNLYEQYF. The CDR3 DNA reads as TGTGCCAGCAGTCGATGGGACAACCTCTACGAGCAGTACTTC. The full variable domain, with the rest looked up from reference TRBV28 and TRBJ2-7, is DVKVTQSSRYLVKRTGEKVFLECVQDMDHENMFWYRQDPGLGLRLIYFSYDVKMKEKGDIPEGYSVSREKKERFSLILESASTNQTSMYLCASSRWDNLYEQYFGPGTRLTVT.

The genes are TRBV24-1 and TRBJ1-5; 9 bases line up with TRBD1. Germline trimming cut 4 bases from V and 5 bases from J; bases unmatched to any gene: 8. Per the germline V gene, CDR1 is KGHDR and CDR2 is SFDVKD. CDR3 length: 16 amino acids. The CDR3 sequence: CATSELGTGTHQPQHF. The CDR3 region has the DNA TGTGCCACCAGTGAGCTAGGGACAGGGACCCATCAGCCCCAGCATTTT.

V is TRBV6-6 and J is TRBJ2-3; 10 positions match TRBD1. Germline V CDR1 and CDR2: MNHNY, SVGAGI (reference sequence). The CDR3 consists of 20 residues. Unmatched junction bases numbered 23, after V lost 5 bases and J lost 6 bases. The CDR3 region is CASSPAGTGVREQVSDTQYF. Here the CDR3 DNA reads TGTGCCAGCAGTCCAGCCGGGACAGGGGTTCGGGAGCAGGTCTCTGATACGCAGTATTTT.

The chain joins TRBV7-2 to TRBJ1-2, with 7 bases lining up with TRBD1. The J segment lost 4 bases and the V segment lost 4 bases, leaving 6 bases of the junction unmatched. The CDR3 has 14 amino acids. Germline V gives CDR1 SGHTA, CDR2 FQGNSA. The CDR3 spells CASSSQGLGYGYTF. The DNA for the CDR3 is TGTGCCAGCAGCTCACAGGGGCTCGGCTATGGCTACACCTTC.

This chain uses TRBV29-1 with TRBJ2-7, with a tentative D call TRBD1 (5 bases). This CDR3 contains 13 residues. Germline values: CDR1 SQVTM, CDR2 ANQGSEA. Trimming stripped 4 bases from V and 4 bases from J, with 14 bases between. CDR3 bases: TGCAGCGTTGCGGAACAGGCACCTTACGAGCAGTACTTC. Its translation: CSVAEQAPYEQYF.